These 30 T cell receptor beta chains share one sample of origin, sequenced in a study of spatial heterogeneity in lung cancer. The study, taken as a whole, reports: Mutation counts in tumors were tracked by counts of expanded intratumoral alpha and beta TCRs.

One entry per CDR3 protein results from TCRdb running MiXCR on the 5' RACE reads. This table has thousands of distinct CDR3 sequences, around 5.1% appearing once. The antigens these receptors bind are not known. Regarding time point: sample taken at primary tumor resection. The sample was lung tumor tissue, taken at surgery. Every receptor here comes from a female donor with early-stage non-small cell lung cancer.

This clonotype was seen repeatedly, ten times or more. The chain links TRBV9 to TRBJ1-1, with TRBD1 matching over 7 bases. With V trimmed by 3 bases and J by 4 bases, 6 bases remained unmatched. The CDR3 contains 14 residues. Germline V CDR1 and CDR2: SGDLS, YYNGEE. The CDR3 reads CASSGQGGATEAFF. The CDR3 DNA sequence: TGTGCCAGCAGCGGACAGGGAGGGGCCACTGAAGCTTTCTTT.

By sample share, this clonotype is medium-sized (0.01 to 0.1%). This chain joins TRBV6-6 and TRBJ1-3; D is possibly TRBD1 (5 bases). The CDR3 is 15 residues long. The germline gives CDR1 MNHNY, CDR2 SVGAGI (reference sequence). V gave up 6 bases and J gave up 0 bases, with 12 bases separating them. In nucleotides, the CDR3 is TGTGCCAGCAGGTCAGGGAGCCACTCTGGAAACACCATATATTTT. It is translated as CASRSGSHSGNTIYF.

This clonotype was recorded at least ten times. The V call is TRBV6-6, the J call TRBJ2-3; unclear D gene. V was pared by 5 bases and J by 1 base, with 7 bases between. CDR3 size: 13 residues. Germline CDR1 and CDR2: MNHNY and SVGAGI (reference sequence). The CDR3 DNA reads TGTGCCAGCAGTAACCGGGGCACAGATACGCAGTATTTT. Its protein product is CASSNRGTDTQYF.

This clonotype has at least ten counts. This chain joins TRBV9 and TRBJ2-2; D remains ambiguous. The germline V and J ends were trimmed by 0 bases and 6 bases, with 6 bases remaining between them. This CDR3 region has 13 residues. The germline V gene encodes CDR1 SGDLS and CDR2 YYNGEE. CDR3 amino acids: CASSVAYAGELFF. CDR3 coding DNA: TGTGCCAGCAGCGTAGCTTATGCCGGGGAGCTGTTTTTT.

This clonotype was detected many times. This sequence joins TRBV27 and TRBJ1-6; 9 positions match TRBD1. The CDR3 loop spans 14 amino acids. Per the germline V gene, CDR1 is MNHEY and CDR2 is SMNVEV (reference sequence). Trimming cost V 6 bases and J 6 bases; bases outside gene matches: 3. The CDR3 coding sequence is TGTGCCAGCAGGACAGGGGGGTTTAATTCACCCCTCCACTTT. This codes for CASRTGGFNSPLHF.

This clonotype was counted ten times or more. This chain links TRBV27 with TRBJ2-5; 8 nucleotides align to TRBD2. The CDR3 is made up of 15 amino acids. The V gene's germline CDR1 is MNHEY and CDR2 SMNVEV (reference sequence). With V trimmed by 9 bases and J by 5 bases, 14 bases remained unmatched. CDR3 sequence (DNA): TGTGCCAGTACAATGCTAGCGGGCGTCGGGGAGACCCAGTACTTC. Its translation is CASTMLAGVGETQYF.

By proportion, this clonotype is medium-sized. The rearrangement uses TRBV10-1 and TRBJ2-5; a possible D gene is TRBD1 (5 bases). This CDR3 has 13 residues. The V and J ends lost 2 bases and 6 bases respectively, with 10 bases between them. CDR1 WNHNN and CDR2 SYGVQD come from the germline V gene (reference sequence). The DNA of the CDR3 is TGCGCCAGCAGTGAGGCAGGGTCCCAGACCCAGTACTTC. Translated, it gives CASSEAGSQTQYF.

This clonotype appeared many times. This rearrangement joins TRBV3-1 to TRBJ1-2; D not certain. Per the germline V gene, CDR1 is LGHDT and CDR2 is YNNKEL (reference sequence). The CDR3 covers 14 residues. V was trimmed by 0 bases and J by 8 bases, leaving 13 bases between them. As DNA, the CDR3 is TGTGCCAGCAGCCAAGATTCGACAATTTGGGGCTACACCTTC. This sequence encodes CASSQDSTIWGYTF. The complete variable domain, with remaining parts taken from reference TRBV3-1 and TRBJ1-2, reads DTAVSQTPKYLVTQMGNDKSIKCEQNLGHDTMYWYKQDSKKFLKIMFSYNNKELIINETVPNRFSPKSPDKAHLNLHINSLELGDSAVYFCASSQDSTIWGYTFGSGTRLTVV.

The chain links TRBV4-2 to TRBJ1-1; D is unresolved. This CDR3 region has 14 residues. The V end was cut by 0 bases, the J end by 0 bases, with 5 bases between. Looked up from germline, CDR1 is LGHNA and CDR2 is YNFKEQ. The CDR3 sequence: CASSQEAVNTEAFF. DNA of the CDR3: TGTGCCAGCAGCCAAGAAGCAGTGAACACTGAAGCTTTCTTT.

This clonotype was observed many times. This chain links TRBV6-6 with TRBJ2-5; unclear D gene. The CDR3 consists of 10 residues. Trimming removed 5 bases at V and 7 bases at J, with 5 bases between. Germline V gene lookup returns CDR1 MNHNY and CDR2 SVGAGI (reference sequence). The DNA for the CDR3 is TGTGCCAGCAGTGGCGGGACCCAGTACTTC. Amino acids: CASSGGTQYF.

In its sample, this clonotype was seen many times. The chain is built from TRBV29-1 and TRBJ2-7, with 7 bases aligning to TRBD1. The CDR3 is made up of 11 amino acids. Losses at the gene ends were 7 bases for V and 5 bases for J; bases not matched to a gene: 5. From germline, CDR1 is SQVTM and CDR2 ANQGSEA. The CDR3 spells CSANRGNEQYF. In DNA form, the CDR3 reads TGCAGCGCTAACAGGGGAAACGAGCAGTACTTC.

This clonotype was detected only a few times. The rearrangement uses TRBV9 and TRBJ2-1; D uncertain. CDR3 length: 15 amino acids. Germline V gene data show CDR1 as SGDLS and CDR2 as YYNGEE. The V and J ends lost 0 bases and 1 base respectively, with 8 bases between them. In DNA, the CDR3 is TGTGCCAGCAGCGTAGTTGATTATTCCTACAATGAGCAGTTCTTC. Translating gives CASSVVDYSYNEQFF.

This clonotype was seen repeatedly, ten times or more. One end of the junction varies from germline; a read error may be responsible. CDR3 loop: CSVRTSGSTDTQYF. CDR3 in DNA: TGCAGTGTTAGAACTAGCGGGAGCACAGATACGCAGTATTTT. The chain recombines TRBV20-1 with TRBJ2-3; 9 positions agree with TRBD2. The CDR3 runs 14 residues. Per germline, CDR1 DFQATT and CDR2 SNEGSKA (reference sequence).

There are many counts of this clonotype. The CDR3 DNA follows: TGTGCCAGCAGCTTAGTACTACTCTTGGATACGCAGTATTTT. It translates to CASSLVLLLDTQYF. The chain combines TRBV7-8 with TRBJ2-3; no definite D call. This CDR3 has 14 residues. The germline V gene has CDR1 SGHVS and CDR2 FQNEAQ. V was pared by 1 base and J by 6 bases, with 11 bases between.

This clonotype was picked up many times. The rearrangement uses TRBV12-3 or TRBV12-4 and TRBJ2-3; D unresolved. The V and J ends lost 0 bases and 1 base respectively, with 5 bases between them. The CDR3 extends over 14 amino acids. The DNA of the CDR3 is TGTGCCAGCAGTTTAGCGTTGGGCACAGATACGCAGTATTTT. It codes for CASSLALGTDTQYF.

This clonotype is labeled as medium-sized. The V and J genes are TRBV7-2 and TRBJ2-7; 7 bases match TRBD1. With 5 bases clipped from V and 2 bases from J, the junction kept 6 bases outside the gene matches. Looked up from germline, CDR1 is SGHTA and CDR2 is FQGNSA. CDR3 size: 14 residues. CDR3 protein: CASSPGTVPYEQYF. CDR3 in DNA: TGTGCCAGCAGCCCTGGGACAGTCCCCTACGAGCAGTACTTC. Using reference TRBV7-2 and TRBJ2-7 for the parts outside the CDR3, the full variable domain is GAGVSQSPSNKVTEKGKDVELRCDPISGHTALYWYRQSLGQGLEFLIYFQGNSAPDKSGLPSDRFSAERTGGSVSTLTIQRTQQEDSAVYLCASSPGTVPYEQYFGPGTRLTVT.

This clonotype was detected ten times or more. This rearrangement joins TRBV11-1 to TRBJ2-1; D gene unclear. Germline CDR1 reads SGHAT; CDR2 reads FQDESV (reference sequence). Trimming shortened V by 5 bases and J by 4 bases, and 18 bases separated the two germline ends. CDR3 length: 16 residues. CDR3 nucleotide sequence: TGTGCCAGCAGCCCCGTCTATCGCGGTGGGTACAATGAGCAGTTCTTC. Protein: CASSPVYRGGYNEQFF.

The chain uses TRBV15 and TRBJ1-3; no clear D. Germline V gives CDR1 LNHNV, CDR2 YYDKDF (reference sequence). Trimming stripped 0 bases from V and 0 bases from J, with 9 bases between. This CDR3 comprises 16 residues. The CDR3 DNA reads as TGTGCCACCAGCAGAGACGGAGACTACTCTGGAAACACCATATATTTT. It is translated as CATSRDGDYSGNTIYF.

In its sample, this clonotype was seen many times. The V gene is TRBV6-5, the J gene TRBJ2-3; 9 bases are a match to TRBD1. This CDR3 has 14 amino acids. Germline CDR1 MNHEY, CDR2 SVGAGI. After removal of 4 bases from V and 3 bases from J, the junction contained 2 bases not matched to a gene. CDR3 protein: CASSLGQGTDTQYF. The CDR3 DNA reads TGTGCCAGCAGTTTGGGACAGGGTACAGATACGCAGTATTTT.

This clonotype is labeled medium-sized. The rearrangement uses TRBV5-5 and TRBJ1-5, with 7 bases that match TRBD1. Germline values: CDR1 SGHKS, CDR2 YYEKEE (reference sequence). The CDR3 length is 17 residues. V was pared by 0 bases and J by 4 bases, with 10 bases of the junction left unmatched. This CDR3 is CASSLGFQGGGNQPQHF. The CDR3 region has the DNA TGTGCCAGCAGCTTGGGATTTCAAGGGGGCGGGAATCAGCCCCAGCATTTT.

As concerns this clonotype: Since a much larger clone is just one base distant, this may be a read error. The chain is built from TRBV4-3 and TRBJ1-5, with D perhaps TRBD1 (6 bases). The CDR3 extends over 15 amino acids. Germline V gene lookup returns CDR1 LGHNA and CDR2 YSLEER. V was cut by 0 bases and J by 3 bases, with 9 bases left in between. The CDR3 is CASSQDRGDNQPQHF. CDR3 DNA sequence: TGCGCCAGCAGCCAAGATAGGGGGGACAATCAGCCCCAGCATTTT.

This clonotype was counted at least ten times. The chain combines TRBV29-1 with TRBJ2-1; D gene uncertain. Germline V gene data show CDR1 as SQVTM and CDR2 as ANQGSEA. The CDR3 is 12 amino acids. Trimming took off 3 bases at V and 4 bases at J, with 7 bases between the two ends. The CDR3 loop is CSVEGGYNEQFF. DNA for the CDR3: TGCAGCGTTGAGGGTGGTTACAATGAGCAGTTCTTC.

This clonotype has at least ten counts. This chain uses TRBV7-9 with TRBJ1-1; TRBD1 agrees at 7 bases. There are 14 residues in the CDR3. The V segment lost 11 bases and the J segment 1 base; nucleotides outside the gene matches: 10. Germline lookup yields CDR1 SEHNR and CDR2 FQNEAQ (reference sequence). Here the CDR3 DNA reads TGTGCCGGAAGACAGGGACAGAAGAACACTGAAGCTTTCTTT. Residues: CAGRQGQKNTEAFF.

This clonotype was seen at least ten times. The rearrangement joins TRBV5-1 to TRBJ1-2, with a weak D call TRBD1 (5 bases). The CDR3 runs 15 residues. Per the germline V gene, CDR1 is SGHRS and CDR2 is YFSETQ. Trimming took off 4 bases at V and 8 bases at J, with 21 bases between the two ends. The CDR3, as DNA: TGCGCCAGCAGCCCCCGTGGGGGGGATTCAGGCGGCTACACCTTC. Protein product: CASSPRGGDSGGYTF.

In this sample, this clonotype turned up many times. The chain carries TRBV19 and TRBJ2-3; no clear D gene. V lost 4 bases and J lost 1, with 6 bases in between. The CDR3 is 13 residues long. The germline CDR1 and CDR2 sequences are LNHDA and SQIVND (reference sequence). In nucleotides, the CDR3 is TGTGCCAGTAGTACTGAACGCACAGATACGCAGTATTTT. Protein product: CASSTERTDTQYF.

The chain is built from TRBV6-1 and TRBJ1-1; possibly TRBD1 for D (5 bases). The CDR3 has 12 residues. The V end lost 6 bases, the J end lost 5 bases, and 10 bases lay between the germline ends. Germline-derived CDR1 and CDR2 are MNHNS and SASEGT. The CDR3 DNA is TGTGCCAGCAGCAGGGCAGGAACTGAAGCTTTCTTT. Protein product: CASSRAGTEAFF.

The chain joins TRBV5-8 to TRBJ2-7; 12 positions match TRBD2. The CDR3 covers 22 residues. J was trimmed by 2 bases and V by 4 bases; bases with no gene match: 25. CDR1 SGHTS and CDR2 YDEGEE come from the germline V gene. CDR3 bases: TGTGCCAGCAGCCCGGGACTCCCACGTGGGTCTAGCGGGAGGGGACGCCCCTACGAGCAGTACTTC. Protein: CASSPGLPRGSSGRGRPYEQYF. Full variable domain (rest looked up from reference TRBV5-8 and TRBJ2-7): EAGVTQSPTHLIKTRGQQATLRCSPISGHTSVYWYQQALGLGLQFLLWYDEGEERNRGNFPPRFSGRQFPNYSSELNVNALELEDSALYLCASSPGLPRGSSGRGRPYEQYFGPGTRLTVT.

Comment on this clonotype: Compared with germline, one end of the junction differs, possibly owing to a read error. The CDR3 sequence is CATSRDSYEQYF. The CDR3 DNA follows: TGTGCCACCAGCCGAGACTCCTACGAGCAGTACTTC. V gene TRBV15 combines with J gene TRBJ2-7; D remains unclear. This CDR3 is built from 12 residues. CDR1 LNHNV and CDR2 YYDKDF come from the germline V gene (reference sequence).

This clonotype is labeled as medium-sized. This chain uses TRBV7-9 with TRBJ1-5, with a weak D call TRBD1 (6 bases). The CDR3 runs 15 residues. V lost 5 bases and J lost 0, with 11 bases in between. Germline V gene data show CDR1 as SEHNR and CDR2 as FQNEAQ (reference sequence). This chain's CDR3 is CASSDNRDSNQPQHF. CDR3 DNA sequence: TGTGCCAGCAGCGACAACAGGGATAGCAATCAGCCCCAGCATTTT.

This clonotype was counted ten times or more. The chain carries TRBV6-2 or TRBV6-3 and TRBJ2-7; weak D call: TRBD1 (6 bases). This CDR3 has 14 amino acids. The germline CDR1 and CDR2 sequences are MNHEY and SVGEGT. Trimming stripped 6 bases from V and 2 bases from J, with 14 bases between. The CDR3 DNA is TGTGCCAGCAGACTCTTGCAGGGGCCCTACGAGCAGTACTTC. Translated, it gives CASRLLQGPYEQYF.